A selection of T cell receptor beta chains follows, all from one sample in a study of cytomegalovirus exposure and HLA in healthy donors. TCRdb keeps only in-frame clones here, not all; method: immunoSEQ multiplex PCR. In the table there are more than 75,000 clones, 84% of which are singletons. Sample: PBMCs. All receptors derive from a woman aged 18-35 years in good health and CMV-seropositive. CDR3s include the opening cysteine and the closing phenylalanine or tryptophan. D genes are given only for firm matches. Where a row states a size, it is once, few, many or the class of an expanded clone; other rows omit it.

V gene	J gene	clone size	D gene	CDR3 DNA	CDR3 protein
TRBV5-1	TRBJ1-4	once	NA	TGCGCCAGCAGCTCTGAGACACAGCCGAATGAAAAACTGTTTTTT	CASSSETQPNEKLFF
TRBV28	TRBJ2-5	NA	TRBD1	TGTGCCAGCAGTCCCGGACAGGGAGAGACCCAGTACTTC	CASSPGQGETQYF
TRBV28	TRBJ1-3	few	NA	TGTGCCAGCAGTTTACTAGCGGGGGGAAACACCATATATTTT	CASSLLAGGNTIYF
TRBV7-2	TRBJ2-5	NA	TRBD2	TGTGCCAGCAGCCCGCGGCTAGCGGGGGTCCTGGGAGAGACCCAGTACTTC	CASSPRLAGVLGETQYF
TRBV10-2	TRBJ1-1	NA	NA	TGCGCCAGCGGAGGGGATCTCAGCCCTGAAGCTTTCTTT	CASGGDLSPEAFF
TRBV7-9	TRBJ2-4	NA	TRBD2	TGTGCCAGCAGCTTAGGACAACTAGCGGGGGGGCTAGCCAAAAACATTCAGTACTTC	CASSLGQLAGGLAKNIQYF
TRBV28	TRBJ1-1	NA	NA	TGTGCCAGCAGTTTAATCGAGAAATCTGTGAACACTGAAGCTTTCTTT	CASSLIEKSVNTEAFF
TRBV18	TRBJ2-3	NA	NA	TGTGCCAGCTCACCATCACTACAGGGAGCAGATACGCAGTATTTT	CASSPSLQGADTQYF
TRBV13	TRBJ2-3	NA	TRBD2	TGTGCCAGCAGCATACTAGCGGGAGAGACAGATACGCAGTATTTT	CASSILAGETDTQYF
TRBV5-1	TRBJ2-7	NA	TRBD1	TGCGCCAGCAGCTTCCGGGACAGGGCCGACGAGCAGTACTTC	CASSFRDRADEQYF
TRBV2	TRBJ1-2	NA	TRBD1	TGTGCCAGCAGGGGACAGGGGAACTGGTATGGCTACACCTTC	CASRGQGNWYGYTF
TRBV2	TRBJ2-1	NA	NA	TGTGCCAGCGAACAAAGCGGGTACAATGAGCAGTTCTTC	CASEQSGYNEQFF
TRBV9	TRBJ2-3	NA	TRBD2	TGTGCCAGCAACGAGCGGGAGGCTGGCACAGATACGCAGTATTTT	CASNEREAGTDTQYF
TRBV5-1	TRBJ2-1	NA	NA	TGCGCCAGCAGCTTGGGGGGGCGGGATGAGCAGTTCTTC	CASSLGGRDEQFF
TRBV15	TRBJ2-7	NA	TRBD1	TGTGCCACCAGCAGAAAACACGGGACAGGGAGCGACGAGCAGTACTTC	CATSRKHGTGSDEQYF
TRBV29-1	TRBJ2-5	NA	NA	TGCAGCGTACAGGGGAGGTTGCAAGAGACCCAGTACTTC	CSVQGRLQETQYF
TRBV9	TRBJ2-7	NA	NA	TGTGCCAGCAGCGTAGACGGGTCGGGGTTTTACGAGCAGTACTTC	CASSVDGSGFYEQYF
TRBV9	TRBJ1-5	NA	NA	TGTGCCAGCAGCGCGGACGGGGAGGATCAGCCCCAGCATTTT	CASSADGEDQPQHF
TRBV4-1	TRBJ2-7	NA	NA	TGCGCCAGCAGCCAACTGGACAGCTACGAGCAGTACTTC	CASSQLDSYEQYF
TRBV7-2	TRBJ1-2	NA	NA	TGTGCCAGCAGCTTAAGGGGAGGGTCTAACTATGGCTACACCTTC	CASSLRGGSNYGYTF
TRBV5-1	TRBJ2-7	NA	TRBD1	TGCGCCAGCAGCCCTGGACAGGGCCCAGCATACGAGCAGTACTTC	CASSPGQGPAYEQYF
TRBV5-1	TRBJ2-2	NA	TRBD1	TGCGCCAGCAGCTGGGACAGGGGCACCGGGGAGCTGTTTTTT	CASSWDRGTGELFF
TRBV5-1	TRBJ1-2	NA	TRBD1	TGCGCCAGCAGCAGAGGATCGGGACAGGATATGTTGAGCTATGGCTACACCTTC	CASSRGSGQDMLSYGYTF
TRBV7-3	TRBJ1-5	NA	TRBD1	TGTGCCAGCAGCCCGGACAGGGGCCCCAATCAGCCCCAGCATTTT	CASSPDRGPNQPQHF
TRBV7-7	TRBJ2-7	NA	TRBD2	TGTGCTAGCACCCATCAAGGGACTAGCGACTCCTACGAGCAGTACTTC	CASTHQGTSDSYEQYF
TRBV5-8	TRBJ1-4	few	NA	TGTGCCAGCAGCCGGGGGAGTGGCAGTGCAACTAATGAAAAACTGTTTTTT	CASSRGSGSATNEKLFF
TRBV13	TRBJ2-7	NA	NA	TGTGCCAGCAGCCCCAAACTCGACAACACCTACGAGCAGTACTTC	CASSPKLDNTYEQYF
TRBV9	TRBJ2-1	NA	NA	TGTGCCAGCAGCGTAAGGAGTGCGGGGCCATCACCTTACAATGAGCAGTTCTTC	CASSVRSAGPSPYNEQFF
TRBV6-1	TRBJ2-7	NA	TRBD1	TGTGCCAGCAGTGTAACGGGACAGGGTACCTACGAGCAGTACTTC	CASSVTGQGTYEQYF
TRBV14	TRBJ1-1	NA	TRBD1	TGTGCCAGCAGCACCCGGGACAGGTCTGCCTGTATGAACACTGAAGCTTTCTTT	CASSTRDRSACMNTEAFF
TRBV4-1	TRBJ2-5	NA	NA	TGCGCCAGCAGCCAAGAGCCTAGCGAGGCGAGGGGAGAGACCCAGTACTTC	CASSQEPSEARGETQYF
TRBV10-2	TRBJ2-5	NA	TRBD1	TGCGCCAATACCTCCGGGACAGGGGTGGAAGAGACCCAGTACTTC	CANTSGTGVEETQYF
TRBV6-5	TRBJ1-2	NA	NA	TGTGCCAGCAAGCCTCCGACGGGGGGGGCCTGCACCTTC	CASKPPTGGACTF
TRBV4-1	TRBJ1-6	few	TRBD1	TGCGCCAGCAGCCGCACCGGGACAGCATATAATTCACCCCTCCACTTT	CASSRTGTAYNSPLHF
TRBV28	TRBJ2-7	NA	TRBD2	TGTGCCAGCAGTCGTCTAGCGGGTGCAACCTACGAGCAGTACTTC	CASSRLAGATYEQYF
TRBV20-1	TRBJ2-7	NA	NA	TGCAGTGCCCCCTCGGGTTACGAGCAGTACTTC	CSAPSGYEQYF
TRBV20-1	TRBJ1-1	NA	TRBD1	TGCAGTGCCCTTGGGACAGCTGAAGCTTTCTTT	CSALGTAEAFF
TRBV9	TRBJ2-7	NA	NA	TGTGCCAGCAGCGACAATTACGAGCAGTACTTC	CASSDNYEQYF
TRBV30	TRBJ2-7	NA	TRBD2	TGTGCCTGGAGTGTATATTCTGCTAGCGGTACCTACGAGCAGTACTTC	CAWSVYSASGTYEQYF
TRBV28	TRBJ1-1	NA	TRBD1	TGTGCCAGCAGTGTTGACAGGGCAACTGAAGCTTTCTTT	CASSVDRATEAFF
TRBV29-1	TRBJ1-1	NA	NA	TGCAGCGTTTGGGCCCAGATGAACACTGAAGCTTTCTTT	CSVWAQMNTEAFF
TRBV4-2	TRBJ2-5	NA	TRBD2	TGTGCCAGCAGCCAAGGATTAGCGGGGGCCCAGGAGACCCAGTACTTC	CASSQGLAGAQETQYF
TRBV15	TRBJ1-5	NA	NA	TGTGCCACCAGGAGGGGGGGAAGAGGTCAGCCCCAGCATTTT	CATRRGGRGQPQHF
TRBV7-2	TRBJ1-3	NA	NA	TGTGCCAGCAGCTTAGCGGGGGGGCAGGTTCGAAACACCATATATTTT	CASSLAGGQVRNTIYF
TRBV15	TRBJ2-5	once	TRBD2	TGTGCCACCAGCAGAGTGTCCTGGATAGCGGGAGATCCGAGAAGTGAGACCCAGTACTTC	CATSRVSWIAGDPRSETQYF
TRBV18	TRBJ1-1	NA	TRBD1	TGTGCCAGCTTTCTAGGACAGGGGGCGTCGGCTGAAGCTTTCTTT	CASFLGQGASAEAFF
TRBV6-1	TRBJ2-7	NA	TRBD1	TGTGCCAGCACCGACAGGGGCTCCTACGAGCAGTACTTC	CASTDRGSYEQYF
TRBV18	TRBJ1-2	NA	NA	TGTGCCAGCTCCCTCGATTCACAGGGATACTATGGCTACACCTTC	CASSLDSQGYYGYTF
TRBV21-1	TRBJ2-2	NA	NA	TGTGCCAGCAGCAAAGACAGCGGGAGGGCCCGGGGGACCGGGGAGCTGTTTTTT	CASSKDSGRARGTGELFF
TRBV12-2	TRBJ2-5	NA	NA	TGTGCAAGTGGGCAGTTTCAAGAGACCCAGTACTTC	CASGQFQETQYF
TRBV2	TRBJ2-7	NA	NA	TGTGCCAGCAGTGGAGGGATGGAGGCGTACGCCTACGAGCAGTACTTC	CASSGGMEAYAYEQYF
TRBV30	TRBJ2-7	NA	NA	TGTGCCTGGAGAAGGGCGGGAAGCAACTACGAGCAGTACTTC	CAWRRAGSNYEQYF
TRBV6-1	TRBJ1-1	NA	NA	TGTGCCAGCAGTCGACAGCGGAACACTGAAGCTTTCTTT	CASSRQRNTEAFF
TRBV7-2	TRBJ2-5	NA	NA	TGTGCCAGCAGCTGGACGGGGGGCCTAGAGACCCAGTACTTC	CASSWTGGLETQYF
TRBV6-5	TRBJ1-1	few	NA	TGTGCCAGCAGTTACGGGGCATTGAACACTGAAGCTTTCTTT	CASSYGALNTEAFF
TRBV5-6	TRBJ1-1	few	NA	TGTGCCAGCAGCCGGGGGAACACTGAAGCTTTCTTT	CASSRGNTEAFF
TRBV5-1	TRBJ1-5	NA	NA	TGCGCCAGCAGCTTGGCTAGTAATCAGCCCCAGCATTTT	CASSLASNQPQHF
TRBV6-6	TRBJ2-7	NA	NA	TGTGCCAGCAGTACCGGGACTCGGACCTACGAGCAGTACTTC	CASSTGTRTYEQYF
TRBV6-1	TRBJ2-5	NA	NA	TGTGCCAGCAGTGGTAAGCGCTTCCAAGAGACCCAGTACTTC	CASSGKRFQETQYF